This T cell receptor (beta chain) was documented in a study of shared T cell receptors in the human thymus. This CDR3 region has 15 residues. Germline-derived CDR1 and CDR2 are MNHEY and SMNVEV (reference sequence). With V trimmed by 6 bases and J by 6 bases, 5 bases remained unmatched. Method: immunoSEQ multiplex PCR; TCRdb's copy keeps in-frame clones and lacks some. In the table there are hundreds of thousands of clones, around three quarters of which are singletons. This clone appeared once. The same sample was also studied in work on human thymus T cells. That study adds: Thymus tissue was removed during corrective cardiac surgery. Thymic and blood repertoires appeared to carry a bias in their V and J gene usage.

The chain has TRBV27 and TRBJ2-1, with 13 bases matching TRBD2. The specimen sequenced was thymocytes. The sequence was collected from a boy under three years old with a congenital heart defect. Here the CDR3 DNA reads TGTGCCAGCAGCAATAGGACTAGCGGGAGCAATGAGCAGTTCTTC. This codes for CASSNRTSGSNEQFF.